The present T cell receptor (beta chain) was sequenced within a study of blood T cell repertoires in COVID-19. The CDR3 totals 14 residues. Per germline, CDR1 SNHLY and CDR2 FYNNEI. V was pared by 6 bases and J by 4 bases, with 15 bases between. Assay: immunoSEQ multiplex PCR; the TCRdb copy retains only in-frame clones and omits some. The sample includes about 140,000 clones, around 80% seen only once; the top ten take around 4.2%. Sequencing input: peripheral blood. The clonotype was recovered from a woman aged 80 or older with active or convalescent COVID-19. The chain has TRBV2 and TRBJ1-2; TRBD1 might be the D (6 bases). CDR3 protein: CASRRTALSYGYTF. CDR3 nucleotides: TGTGCCAGCAGACGGACAGCGCTAAGCTATGGCTACACCTTC.